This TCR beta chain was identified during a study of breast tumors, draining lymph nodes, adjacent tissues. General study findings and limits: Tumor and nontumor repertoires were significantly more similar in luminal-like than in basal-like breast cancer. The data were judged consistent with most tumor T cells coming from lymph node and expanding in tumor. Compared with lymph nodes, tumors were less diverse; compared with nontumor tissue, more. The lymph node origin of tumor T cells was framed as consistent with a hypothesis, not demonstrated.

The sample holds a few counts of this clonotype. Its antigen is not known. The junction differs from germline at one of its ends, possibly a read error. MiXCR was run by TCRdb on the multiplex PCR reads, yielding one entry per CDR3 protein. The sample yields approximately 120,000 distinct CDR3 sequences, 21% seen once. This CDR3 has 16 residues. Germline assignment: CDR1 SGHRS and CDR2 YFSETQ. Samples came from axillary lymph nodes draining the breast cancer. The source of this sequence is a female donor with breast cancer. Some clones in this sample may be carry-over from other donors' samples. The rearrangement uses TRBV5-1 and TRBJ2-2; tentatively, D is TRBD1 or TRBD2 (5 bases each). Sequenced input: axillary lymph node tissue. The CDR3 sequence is CASRLGAPINTGEPFF. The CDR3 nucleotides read TGCGCCAGCAGACTAGGGGCCCCTATAAACACCGGGGAGCCGTTTTTT. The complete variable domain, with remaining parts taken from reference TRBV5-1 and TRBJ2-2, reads KAGVTQTPRYLIKTRGQQVTLSCSPISGHRSVSWYQQTPGQGLQFLFEYFSETQRNKGNFPGRFSGRQFSNSRSEMNVSTLELGDSALYLCASRLGAPINTGEPFFGEGSRLTVL.